This record concerns one T cell receptor beta chain sequence. A much larger clone lies one base from this, so it may be a read error. Co-extraction of RNA and DNA was performed on about 19-32 mg of unsorted bulk tissue. This entry belongs to a study of tumor-infiltrating lymphocytes in primary liver carcinoma. Constant-region priming of approximately 0.55 ug total RNA yielded TCR beta cDNA. Employing slightly modified ARM-PCR, three nested multiplex PCR rounds were run, and these gave rise to the TCR beta libraries. TRBV1-TRBV30 forward primers paired with a C-beta reverse primer drove the first two PCR rounds, about 10 cycles each. TCRdb re-analysed the multiplex PCR reads in MiXCR, keeping a single row per CDR3 protein. This table has 80,000 or so distinct CDR3 sequences, about 70% appearing once. V lost 1 base, J lost 7 bases, and 12 bases lay in between. The CDR3 is 14 amino acids. CDR1 is SGHRS and CDR2 is YFSETQ in the germline V gene.

This clonotype was sampled from a woman in her sixties with primary liver carcinoma and hepatitis B virus infection. Input material: liver tumor tissue from sampling region 4. Described subset: tumor region T4, right-lateral pole. The chain combines TRBV5-1 with TRBJ2-1, with a weak D call TRBD2 (6 bases). CDR3 nucleotides: TGCGCCAGCAGCTTGATGTCTAGCGCTAATGAGCAGTTCTTC. Translating it yields CASSLMSSANEQFF.